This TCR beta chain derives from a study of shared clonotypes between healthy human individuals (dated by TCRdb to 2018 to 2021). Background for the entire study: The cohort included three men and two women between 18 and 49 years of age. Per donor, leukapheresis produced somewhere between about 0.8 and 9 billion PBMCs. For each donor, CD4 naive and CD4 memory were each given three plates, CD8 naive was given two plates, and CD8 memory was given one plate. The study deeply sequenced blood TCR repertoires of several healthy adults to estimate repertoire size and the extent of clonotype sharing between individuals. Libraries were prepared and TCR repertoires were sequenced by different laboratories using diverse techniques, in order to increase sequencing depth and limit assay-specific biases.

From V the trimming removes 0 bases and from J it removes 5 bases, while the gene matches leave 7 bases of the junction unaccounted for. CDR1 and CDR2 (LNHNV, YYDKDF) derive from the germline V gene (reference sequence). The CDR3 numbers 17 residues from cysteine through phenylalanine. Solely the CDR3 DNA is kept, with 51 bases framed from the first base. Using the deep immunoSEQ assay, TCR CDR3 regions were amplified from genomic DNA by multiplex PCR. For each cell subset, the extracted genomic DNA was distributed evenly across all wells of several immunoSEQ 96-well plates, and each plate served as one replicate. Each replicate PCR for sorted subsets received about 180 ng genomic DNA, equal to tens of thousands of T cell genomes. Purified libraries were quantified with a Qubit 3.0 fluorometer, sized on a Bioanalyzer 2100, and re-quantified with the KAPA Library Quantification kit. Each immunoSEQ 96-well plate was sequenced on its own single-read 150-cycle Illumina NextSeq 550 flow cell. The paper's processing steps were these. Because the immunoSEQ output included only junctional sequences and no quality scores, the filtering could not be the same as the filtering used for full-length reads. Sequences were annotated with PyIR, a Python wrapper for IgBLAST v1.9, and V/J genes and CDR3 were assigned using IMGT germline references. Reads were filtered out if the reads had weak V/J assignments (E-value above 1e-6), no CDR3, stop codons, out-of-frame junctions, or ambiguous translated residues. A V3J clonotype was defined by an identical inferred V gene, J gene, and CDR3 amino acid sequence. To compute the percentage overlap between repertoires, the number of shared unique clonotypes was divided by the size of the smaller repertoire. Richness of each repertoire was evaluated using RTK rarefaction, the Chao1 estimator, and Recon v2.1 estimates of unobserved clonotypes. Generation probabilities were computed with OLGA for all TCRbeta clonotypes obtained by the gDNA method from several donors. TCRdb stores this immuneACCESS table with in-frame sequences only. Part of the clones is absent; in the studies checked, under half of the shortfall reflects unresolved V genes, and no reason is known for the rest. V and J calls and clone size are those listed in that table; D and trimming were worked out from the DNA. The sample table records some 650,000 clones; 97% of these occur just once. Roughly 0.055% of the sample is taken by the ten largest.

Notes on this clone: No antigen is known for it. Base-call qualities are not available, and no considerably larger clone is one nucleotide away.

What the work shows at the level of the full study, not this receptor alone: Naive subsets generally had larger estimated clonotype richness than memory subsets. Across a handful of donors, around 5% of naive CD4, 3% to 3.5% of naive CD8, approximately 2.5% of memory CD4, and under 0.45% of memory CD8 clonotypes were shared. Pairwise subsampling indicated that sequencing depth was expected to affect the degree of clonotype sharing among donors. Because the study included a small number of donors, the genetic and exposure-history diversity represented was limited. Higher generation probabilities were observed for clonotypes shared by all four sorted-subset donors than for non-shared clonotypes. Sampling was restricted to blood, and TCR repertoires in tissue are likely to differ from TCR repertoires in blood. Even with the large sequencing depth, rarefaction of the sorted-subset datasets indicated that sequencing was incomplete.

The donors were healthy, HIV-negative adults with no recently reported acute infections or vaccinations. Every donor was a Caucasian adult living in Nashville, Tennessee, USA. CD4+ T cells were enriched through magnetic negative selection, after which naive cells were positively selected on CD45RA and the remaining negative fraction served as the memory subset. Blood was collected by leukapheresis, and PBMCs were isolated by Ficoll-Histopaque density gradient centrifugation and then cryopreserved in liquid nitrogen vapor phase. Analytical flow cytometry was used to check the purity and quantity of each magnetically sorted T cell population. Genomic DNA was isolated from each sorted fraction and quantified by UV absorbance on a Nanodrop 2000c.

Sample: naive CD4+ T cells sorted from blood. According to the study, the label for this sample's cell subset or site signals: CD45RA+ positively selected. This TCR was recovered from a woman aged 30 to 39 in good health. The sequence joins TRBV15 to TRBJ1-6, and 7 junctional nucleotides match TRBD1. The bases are TGTGCCACCAGCAGAGATCTCGCAGGGGGGGATAATTCACCCCTCCACTTT. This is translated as CATSRDLAGGDNSPLHF.